This is a list of T cell receptor beta chains from one sample in a study of blood T cell repertoires in COVID-19. Profiling relied on immunoSEQ multiplex PCR, and the TCRdb table lists in-frame clones only, not all of them. The sample includes about 170,000 clones, about four fifths seen only once; the top ten take 11%. The sample taken for sequencing was peripheral blood. The receptors stem from a man in his 70s with active or convalescent COVID-19. Both conserved end residues are part of each CDR3. Fields, in order: clone size, CDR3 length, J gene, V gene, CDR3 protein. The size field is filled for only some rows; it gives once, few, many or a size class.

. | 14 | TRBJ2-1 | TRBV6-2/TRBV6-3 | CASSRPPGGDKPFF
. | 14 | TRBJ2-3 | TRBV6-2/TRBV6-3 | CASSYFRGLDTQYF
once | 14 | TRBJ1-1 | TRBV5-1 | CASSLDRVVTEAFF
. | 16 | TRBJ1-3 | TRBV11-2 | CASSFVAGGSGNTIYF
. | 15 | TRBJ2-7 | TRBV10-2 | CASSPGTSGDYEQYF
. | 14 | TRBJ1-4 | TRBV7-2 | CASSLVVANEKLFF
. | 14 | TRBJ2-2 | TRBV11-2 | CASSSRGSAGELFF
. | 14 | TRBJ1-1 | TRBV5-1 | CASSLGPQGTEAFF
. | 15 | TRBJ2-7 | TRBV5-5 | CASSLGQGRGNEQYF
. | 15 | TRBJ1-4 | TRBV30 | CAWGQGNIRDEKLFF
. | 15 | TRBJ2-7 | TRBV5-1 | CASSRYAGEGYEQYF
. | 12 | TRBJ2-7 | TRBV5-5 | CASSLAGGEQYF
. | 15 | TRBJ2-3 | TRBV19 | CASSRGRGSTDTQYF
. | 13 | TRBJ2-1 | TRBV4-3 | CASSQENRDEQFF
few | 14 | TRBJ1-2 | TRBV4-3 | CASSQGGQVYGYTF
few | 14 | TRBJ1-4 | TRBV5-1 | CASSPQGQNEKLFF
. | 14 | TRBJ1-1 | TRBV18 | CASSPDSGGTEAFF
. | 13 | TRBJ1-1 | TRBV7-2 | CASSLEGRSEAFF
. | 15 | TRBJ1-4 | TRBV7-9 | CASSFRTGREEKLFF
. | 12 | TRBJ2-1 | TRBV6-2/TRBV6-3 | CASSPSTNEQFF
. | 15 | TRBJ2-3 | TRBV19 | CASSIDGTGADTQYF
. | 13 | TRBJ2-3 | TRBV14 | CATRTSGTDTQYF
. | 14 | TRBJ1-1 | TRBV13 | CASSSVVGNTEAFF
few | 15 | TRBJ1-5 | TRBV5-6 | CASSLGVGAGQPQHF
. | 15 | TRBJ1-1 | TRBV5-1 | CASSSPRTGGTEAFF
. | 15 | TRBJ1-2 | TRBV4-3 | CASSRQGQGTSGYTF
. | 15 | TRBJ1-3 | TRBV24-1 | CASSPWRQAGNTIYF
. | 16 | TRBJ1-2 | TRBV12-5 | CASGLGSPGGVYGYTF
. | 13 | TRBJ2-7 | TRBV7-9 | CASSLSGADEQYF
. | 13 | TRBJ2-1 | TRBV27 | CASSFGGWDEQFF
. | 13 | TRBJ1-2 | TRBV29-1 | CSVEDTANYGYTF
. | 14 | TRBJ2-2 | TRBV5-5 | CASSFSDRAGELFF
. | 17 | TRBJ1-5 | TRBV19 | CASSMEMAGGSNQPQHF
. | 15 | TRBJ1-5 | TRBV7-2 | CASSLAGTNNQPQHF
. | 11 | TRBJ2-3 | TRBV20-1 | CSAGRGDTQYF
. | 16 | TRBJ1-1 | TRBV7-2 | CASSPSRQGAYTEAFF
. | 13 | TRBJ1-2 | TRBV24-1 | CATSLTRDYGYTF
. | 14 | TRBJ1-3 | TRBV28 | CASNSGTGGWGIYF
. | 14 | TRBJ2-1 | TRBV11-3 | CASSLAGGRGEQFF
. | 15 | TRBJ1-5 | TRBV9 | CASSVATGINQPQHF
. | 14 | TRBJ2-3 | TRBV29-1 | CSVARQGGGDTQYF
. | 13 | TRBJ2-1 | TRBV7-6 | CASSLGRNNEQFF
. | 14 | TRBJ2-2 | TRBV7-9 | CASKRTGVAGELFF
. | 14 | TRBJ2-2 | TRBV28 | CASSFIDSTGELFF
. | 15 | TRBJ1-5 | TRBV6-1 | CASNPSGREGQPQHF
few | 15 | TRBJ1-5 | TRBV7-9 | CASSPLGGERQPQHF
once | 17 | TRBJ1-3 | TRBV15 | CATSREGGRTAGNTIYF
. | 14 | TRBJ1-2 | TRBV6-2/TRBV6-3 | CASSQSTGGYGYTF
. | 16 | TRBJ1-4 | TRBV5-1 | CASSFLQSVAREKLFF
. | 15 | TRBJ2-1 | TRBV5-5 | CASSLAAGAYNEQFF
. | 15 | TRBJ1-6 | TRBV25-1 | CASSEYHRGASPLHF